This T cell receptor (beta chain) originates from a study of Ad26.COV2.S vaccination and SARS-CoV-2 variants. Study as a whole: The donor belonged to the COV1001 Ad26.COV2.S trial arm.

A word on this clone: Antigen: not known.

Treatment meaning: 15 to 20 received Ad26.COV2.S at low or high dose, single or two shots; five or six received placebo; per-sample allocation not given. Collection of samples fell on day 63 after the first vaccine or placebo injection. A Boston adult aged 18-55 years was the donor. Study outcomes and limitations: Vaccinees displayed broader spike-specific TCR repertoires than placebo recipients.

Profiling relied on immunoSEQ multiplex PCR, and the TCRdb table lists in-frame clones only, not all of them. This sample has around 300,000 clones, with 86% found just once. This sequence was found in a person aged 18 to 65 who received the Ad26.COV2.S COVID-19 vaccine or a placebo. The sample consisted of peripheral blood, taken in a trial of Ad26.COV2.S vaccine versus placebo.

CDR3 residues: CASSLYGGGTYNEQFF. The DNA for the CDR3 is TGTGCCAGCAGCTTATATGGCGGGGGAACATACAATGAGCAGTTCTTC. The rearrangement uses TRBV7-2 and TRBJ2-1; the match to TRBD2 covers 7 bases. The CDR3 sequence is 16 residues long. CDR1 and CDR2 from the germline V gene are SGHTA and FQGNSA. The junction had 8 bases not matched to a gene; V was cut back by 2 bases and J by 4 bases.